This TCR beta chain is drawn from a study of blood T cell repertoires in COVID-19. Overall study context: Whether acute or convalescent, the COVID-19 samples came from the United States, Italy and Spain. The cDNA or gDNA used as material had been derived from T cells, B-cell-depleted T cells, or PBMCs.

Per the original data handling: From reference gene primer amplification, estimates of nucleated cell counts were derived. Using immunoSEQ multiplex PCR, the repertoire was profiled, and TCRdb retains in-frame clones only, with some absent. V and J calls and clone size follow that table, whereas D and trimming were derived from the DNA. This table has 150,000 to 200,000 clones, about 87% appearing once. The sequence was obtained from a man in his sixties with acute or convalescent COVID-19. Source material: peripheral blood.

CDR3 coding DNA: TGTGCCAGCAGCTTGCGGGGGATAAACAATTCACCCCTCCACTTT. Its translation is CASSLRGINNSPLHF. The chain recombines TRBV5-6 with TRBJ1-6, with D possibly TRBD1 on 5 matching bases. Per the germline V gene, CDR1 is SGHDT and CDR2 is YYEEEE. V lost 1 base, J lost 7 bases, and 12 bases lay in between. This CDR3 contains 15 residues.